This T cell receptor beta chain was found in a study of control samples from healthy donors and cancer patients. V shed 6 bases, J shed 3 bases, and the junction held 4 bases outside the gene matches. This CDR3 comprises 13 residues. Germline CDR1 is MNHEY and CDR2 is SMNVEV (reference sequence). Method: immunoSEQ multiplex PCR; TCRdb's copy keeps in-frame clones and lacks some. The sample includes fewer than 90,000 clones, approximately 84% of them seen just once. This receptor was obtained from a middle-aged man in good health. The V and J genes are TRBV27 and TRBJ2-5; 7 positions agree with TRBD1. Sequencing used blood. The DNA of the CDR3 is TGTGCCAGCAGACCGACAGGGAAAGAGACCCAGTACTTC. This codes for CASRPTGKETQYF.